This T cell receptor (beta chain) was identified in a study of cytomegalovirus exposure and HLA in healthy donors. PCR was performed using 60 Vbeta and 13 Jbeta primers. TCRdb's copy holds only in-frame clones and misses some; the assay was immunoSEQ multiplex PCR. This repertoire comprises approximately 140,000 clones; its ten largest clones make up over 2%. Sequencing was done on a sample of PBMCs. This clonotype was sampled from a woman between 18 and 29 years old in good health and CMV-seronegative.

The CDR3 loop is CASSPDRASLGYGYTF. Written as DNA, the CDR3 is TGTGCCAGCAGCCCGGACAGGGCCTCTTTAGGCTATGGCTACACCTTC. V is TRBV7-9 and J is TRBJ1-2, with 8 bases aligning to TRBD1. The CDR3 is made up of 16 amino acids. In germline, CDR1 is SEHNR, CDR2 FQNEAQ (reference sequence). V trimming: 5 bases; J trimming: 4 bases; junction bases outside the gene matches: 12. Full variable domain (rest looked up from reference TRBV7-9 and TRBJ1-2): DTGVSQNPRHKITKRGQNVTFRCDPISEHNRLYWYRQTLGQGPEFLTYFQNEAQLEKSRLLSDRFSAERPKGSFSTLEIQRTEQGDSAMYLCASSPDRASLGYGYTFGSGTRLTVV.